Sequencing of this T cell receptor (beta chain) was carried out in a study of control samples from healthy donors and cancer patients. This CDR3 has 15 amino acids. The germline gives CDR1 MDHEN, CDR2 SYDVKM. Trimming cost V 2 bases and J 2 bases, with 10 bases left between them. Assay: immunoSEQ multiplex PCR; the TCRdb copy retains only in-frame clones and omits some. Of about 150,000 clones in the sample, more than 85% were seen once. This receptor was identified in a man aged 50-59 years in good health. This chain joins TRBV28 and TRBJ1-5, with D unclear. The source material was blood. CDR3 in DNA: TGTGCCAGCAGTTTAGACTTGAGGGGCAATCAGCCCCAGCATTTT. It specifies CASSLDLRGNQPQHF. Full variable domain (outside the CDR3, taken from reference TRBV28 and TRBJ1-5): DVKVTQSSRYLVKRTGEKVFLECVQDMDHENMFWYRQDPGLGLRLIYFSYDVKMKEKGDIPEGYSVSREKKERFSLILESASTNQTSMYLCASSLDLRGNQPQHFGDGTRLSIL.